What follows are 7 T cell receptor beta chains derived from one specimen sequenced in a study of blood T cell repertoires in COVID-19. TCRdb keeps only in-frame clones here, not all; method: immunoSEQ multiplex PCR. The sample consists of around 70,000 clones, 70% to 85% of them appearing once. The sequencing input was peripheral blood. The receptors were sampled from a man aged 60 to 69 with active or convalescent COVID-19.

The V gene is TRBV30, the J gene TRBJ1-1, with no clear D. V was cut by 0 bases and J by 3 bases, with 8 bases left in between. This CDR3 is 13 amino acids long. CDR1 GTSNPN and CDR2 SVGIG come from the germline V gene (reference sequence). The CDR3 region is CAWSVGRYTEAFF. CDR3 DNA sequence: TGTGCCTGGAGTGTAGGGAGGTACACTGAAGCTTTCTTT.

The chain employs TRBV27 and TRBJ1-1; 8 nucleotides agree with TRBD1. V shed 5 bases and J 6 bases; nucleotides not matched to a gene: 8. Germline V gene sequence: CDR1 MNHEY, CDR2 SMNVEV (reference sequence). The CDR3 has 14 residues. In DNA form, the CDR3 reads TGTGCCAGCAGTACCCGGACAGGGTTTTCTGAAGCTTTCTTT. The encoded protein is CASSTRTGFSEAFF.

The CDR3 sequence is CASSPKGQSYTEAFF. The CDR3 DNA is TGTGCCAGCTCACCAAAGGGACAGTCCTACACTGAAGCTTTCTTT. The V call is TRBV18, the J call TRBJ1-1; TRBD1 aligns across 7 bases. The CDR3 spans 15 residues. V was clipped by 2 bases and J by 3 bases; unmatched bases: 6. The germline V gene has CDR1 KGHSH and CDR2 LQKENI.

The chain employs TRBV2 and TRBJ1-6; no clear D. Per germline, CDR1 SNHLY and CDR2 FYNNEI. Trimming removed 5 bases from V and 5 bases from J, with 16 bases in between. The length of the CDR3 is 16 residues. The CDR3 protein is CASSPLLPPDNSPLHF. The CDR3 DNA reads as TGTGCCAGCAGTCCGTTGCTGCCACCAGATAATTCACCCCTCCACTTT. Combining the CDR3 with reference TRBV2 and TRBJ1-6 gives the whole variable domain EPEVTQTPSHQVTQMGQEVILRCVPISNHLYFYWYRQILGQKVEFLVSFYNNEISEKSEIFDDQFSVERPDGSNFTLKIRSTKLEDSAMYFCASSPLLPPDNSPLHFGNGTRLTVT.

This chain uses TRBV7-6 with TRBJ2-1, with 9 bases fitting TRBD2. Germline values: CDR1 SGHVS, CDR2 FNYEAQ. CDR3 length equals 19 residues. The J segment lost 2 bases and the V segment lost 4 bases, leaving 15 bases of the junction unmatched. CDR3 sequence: CASSSIRSAGGPPYNEQFF. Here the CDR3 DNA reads TGTGCCAGCAGCTCCATCCGGAGCGCGGGGGGGCCCCCCTACAATGAGCAGTTCTTC.

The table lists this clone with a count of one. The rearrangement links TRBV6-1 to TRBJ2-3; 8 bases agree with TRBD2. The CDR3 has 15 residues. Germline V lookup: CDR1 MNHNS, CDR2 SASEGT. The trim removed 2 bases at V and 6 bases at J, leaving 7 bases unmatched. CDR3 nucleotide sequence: TGTGCCAGCAGTGAAAAGGCGGGGGGCGGGGATACGCAGTATTTT. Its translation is CASSEKAGGGDTQYF.

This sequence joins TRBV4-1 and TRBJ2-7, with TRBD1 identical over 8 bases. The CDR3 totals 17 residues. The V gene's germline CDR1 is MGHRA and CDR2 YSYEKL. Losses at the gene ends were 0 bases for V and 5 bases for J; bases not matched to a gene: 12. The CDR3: CASSQEGRGRSSDEQYF. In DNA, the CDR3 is TGCGCCAGCAGCCAAGAGGGCAGGGGGCGCTCGTCCGACGAGCAGTACTTC.